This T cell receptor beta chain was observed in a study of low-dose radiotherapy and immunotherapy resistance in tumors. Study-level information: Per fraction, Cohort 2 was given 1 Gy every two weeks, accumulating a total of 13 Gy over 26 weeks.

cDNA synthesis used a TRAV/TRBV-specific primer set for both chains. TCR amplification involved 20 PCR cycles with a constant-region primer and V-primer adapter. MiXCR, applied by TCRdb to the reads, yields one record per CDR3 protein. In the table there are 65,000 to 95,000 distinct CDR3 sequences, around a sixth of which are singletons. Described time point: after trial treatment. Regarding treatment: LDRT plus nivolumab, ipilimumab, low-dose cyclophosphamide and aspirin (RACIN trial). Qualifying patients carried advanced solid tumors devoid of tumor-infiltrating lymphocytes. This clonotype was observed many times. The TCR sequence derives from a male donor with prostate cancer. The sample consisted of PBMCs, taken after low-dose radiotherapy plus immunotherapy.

Here the CDR3 DNA reads TGTGCCAGCAGGCGGGACACCGGGGAGCTGTTTTTT. This gives the protein CASRRDTGELFF. The chain employs TRBV6-2 or TRBV6-3 and TRBJ2-2; perhaps TRBD2 as D (5 bases). This CDR3 is built from 12 residues. V gave up 6 bases and J gave up 3 bases, with 5 bases separating them. From germline, CDR1 is MNHEY and CDR2 SVGEGT.